The 26 T cell receptor beta chains reported below all come from one sample, sequenced in a study of T-cell reconstitution after alpha-beta-depleted transplantation in children. A library of TCRbeta sequences, prepared with unique molecular identifiers, was generated. In TCRdb, the PCR reads were re-called with MiXCR into one record per CDR3 protein. The sample records roughly 490,000 distinct CDR3 sequences, about 10% being singletons. Sequenced here: PBMCs, mostly from graft donor cells, sampled 180 days after TCRalphabeta/CD19-depleted stem cell transplant. The receptors shown here come from a female patient aged 2-15 years who had a stem cell transplant for aplastic anemia, so the T cells may come from the graft donor.

This clonotype was detected only a few times. The rearrangement links TRBV7-9 to TRBJ2-1; D is undetermined. CDR1 and CDR2 (germline): SEHNR, FQNEAQ (reference sequence). CDR3 size: 14 residues. The V and J ends lost 2 bases and 10 bases respectively, with 15 bases between them. The chain's CDR3 is CASSLRRLPNEQFF. Written as DNA, the CDR3 is TGTGCCAGCAGCTTACGGCGACTCCCCAACGAGCAGTTCTTC.

This clonotype was detected a few times. The J gene is TRBJ2-7, the V gene TRBV27; 9 bases map to TRBD2. The CDR3 spans 16 residues. Germline lookup yields CDR1 MNHEY and CDR2 SMNVEV (reference sequence). The V segment lost 8 bases and the J segment 0 bases; nucleotides outside the gene matches: 11. For the CDR3, the DNA is TGTGCCAGCGGGGAGACTAGCGGAGCCAGCTCCTACGAGCAGTACTTC. Amino acids: CASGETSGASSYEQYF.

This chain joins TRBV20-1 and TRBJ1-1; D not certain. CDR1 and CDR2 from the germline V gene are DFQATT and SNEGSKA (reference sequence). The CDR3 length is 12 residues. With 7 bases removed from V and 1 base from J, the gap between germline ends came to 10 bases. This CDR3 is CSVRGRNTEAFF. Here the CDR3 DNA reads TGCAGTGTCAGAGGCAGGAACACTGAAGCTTTCTTT.

Notes on this clonotype: A much more abundant neighbour one base away suggests this may be a read error. The genes are TRBV12-3 or TRBV12-4 and TRBJ1-1, with a tentative D call TRBD1 (5 bases). This CDR3 is 13 amino acids long. Trimming took 5 bases from V and 5 from J, leaving 12 bases between them. The DNA for the CDR3 is TGTGCCAGCAGTCTACAGGTTAAGACTGAAGCTTTCTTT. Protein sequence: CASSLQVKTEAFF.

This clonotype has more than one count but fewer than ten. The V and J genes are TRBV6-2 or TRBV6-3 and TRBJ2-1; TRBD1 is a possible D gene (6 bases). Germline CDR1 is MNHEY and CDR2 is SVGEGT. V lost 5 bases and J lost 6, with 17 bases in between. The CDR3 runs 15 residues. The CDR3 reads CASSTGHPRGNEQFF. The CDR3 coding sequence is TGTGCCAGCAGTACGGGACACCCTCGGGGCAATGAGCAGTTCTTC.

There are a few counts of this clonotype. The chain employs TRBV24-1 and TRBJ2-1, with 7 bases identical to TRBD2. The junction had 6 bases not matched to a gene; V was cut back by 5 bases and J by 6 bases. Germline CDR1 is KGHDR and CDR2 is SFDVKD. The CDR3 contains 14 residues. CDR3 protein: CATSGREGFNEQFF. As DNA, the CDR3 is TGTGCCACCAGTGGAAGGGAGGGCTTCAATGAGCAGTTCTTC.

This clonotype appeared many times. The rearrangement joins TRBV20-1 to TRBJ2-7, with D perhaps TRBD2 (6 bases). There are 15 residues in the CDR3. Germline V gene data show CDR1 as DFQATT and CDR2 as SNEGSKA (reference sequence). V lost 0 bases, J lost 0 bases, and 12 bases lay in between. CDR3 DNA: TGCAGTGCTAGAGATTCCGGGAGTGGCTCCTACGAGCAGTACTTC. This gives the protein CSARDSGSGSYEQYF.

This chain joins TRBV7-2 and TRBJ2-7; 8 bases fit TRBD1. Trimming took 5 bases from V and 0 from J; bases not matched to a gene: 3. The CDR3 length is 14 residues. Germline lookup yields CDR1 SGHTA and CDR2 FQGNSA. The CDR3 loop is CASSRTGNSYEQYF. CDR3 coding DNA: TGTGCCAGCAGCCGGACAGGGAACTCCTACGAGCAGTACTTC.

This clonotype was detected only a few times. The chain joins TRBV10-2 to TRBJ2-1; 9 bases map to TRBD2. Per the germline V gene, CDR1 is WSHSY and CDR2 is SAAADI. The length of the CDR3 is 19 residues. Unmatched junction bases numbered 23, after V lost 5 bases and J lost 9 bases. CDR3 in DNA: TGCGCCAGCAGTTTAACAGGGCCTTTAGTGGCGGGAGGGCCCACTGAGCAGTTCTTC. This translates into CASSLTGPLVAGGPTEQFF.

This clonotype was found a few times. The chain recombines TRBV18 with TRBJ2-1; D uncertain. The V end was cut by 3 bases, the J end by 7 bases, with 7 bases between. This CDR3 is 12 amino acids long. Per germline, CDR1 KGHSH and CDR2 LQKENI. The CDR3 coding sequence is TGTGCCAGCTCACCCGAAGGGAATGAGCAGTTCTTC. This translates into CASSPEGNEQFF.

The chain combines TRBV28 with TRBJ2-2; no clear D gene. Germline CDR1 is MDHEN and CDR2 is SYDVKM. The CDR3 contains 15 residues. Trimming left V 2 bases short and J 4 bases short, with 11 bases between. The CDR3, as DNA: TGTGCCAGCAGTTTAATCATCGGCGGCACCGGGGAGCTGTTTTTT. As protein: CASSLIIGGTGELFF.

This CDR3 reads CASSPLAAEGTGELFF. In DNA, the CDR3 is TGTGCCAGCAGTCCGTTAGCGGCAGAGGGCACCGGGGAGCTGTTTTTT. This chain joins TRBV28 and TRBJ2-2, with D possibly TRBD2 on 6 matching bases. Germline assignment: CDR1 MDHEN and CDR2 SYDVKM. The CDR3 length is 16 residues. Trimming left V 5 bases short and J 4 bases short, with 17 bases between.

The chain uses TRBV20-1 and TRBJ1-1, with D unresolved. V was cut by 0 bases and J by 2 bases, with 10 bases left in between. In germline, CDR1 is DFQATT, CDR2 SNEGSKA (reference sequence). The CDR3 runs to 14 residues. The CDR3 reads CSARDLGINTEAFF. CDR3 coding DNA: TGCAGTGCTAGAGATCTGGGGATTAACACTGAAGCTTTCTTT.

This clonotype showed up just a few times. This chain connects TRBV14 to TRBJ2-2, with D tentatively TRBD2 (6 bases). This CDR3 has 15 residues. Germline assignment: CDR1 SGHDN and CDR2 FVKESK. Trimming shortened V by 3 bases and J by 1 base, and 9 bases separated the two germline ends. CDR3 residues: CASSQFSGNTGELFF. The CDR3 coding sequence is TGTGCCAGCAGCCAGTTTAGCGGGAACACCGGGGAGCTGTTTTTT.

The chain joins TRBV20-1 to TRBJ2-1, with TRBD2 matching 11 bases. This CDR3 spans 14 amino acids. The germline CDR1 and CDR2 sequences are DFQATT and SNEGSKA (reference sequence). With 6 bases clipped from V and 4 bases from J, the junction kept 5 bases outside the gene matches. The chain's CDR3 is CSATLAGEYNEQFF. The CDR3 DNA reads as TGCAGTGCCACACTAGCGGGGGAATACAATGAGCAGTTCTTC.

The rearrangement links TRBV4-2 to TRBJ2-5; 8 nucleotides agree with TRBD2. The CDR3 loop spans 17 amino acids. Germline V gene data show CDR1 as LGHNA and CDR2 as YNFKEQ. J was trimmed by 4 bases and V by 0 bases; bases with no gene match: 10. The CDR3 is CASSQEIGVRGGETQYF. DNA of the CDR3: TGTGCCAGCAGCCAAGAGATTGGGGTCCGGGGGGGAGAGACCCAGTACTTC.

The chain recombines TRBV25-1 with TRBJ2-7; D is possibly TRBD2 (6 bases). The V end lost 5 bases, the J end lost 12 bases, and 20 bases lay between the germline ends. Germline CDR1 MGHDK, CDR2 SYGVNS. This CDR3 is 13 amino acids long. The CDR3 loop reads CASSPGGSLSGYF. The DNA for the CDR3 is TGTGCCAGCAGTCCCGGGGGTTCCCTCTCGGGGTACTTC.

The table lists this clonotype with a few counts. V and J are TRBV6-1 and TRBJ1-5; D gene ambiguous. Germline values: CDR1 MNHNS, CDR2 SASEGT. The CDR3 is made up of 16 amino acids. V gave up 0 bases and J gave up 2 bases, with 11 bases separating them. The chain's CDR3 is CASSEAGSRGNQPQHF. The CDR3 DNA follows: TGTGCCAGCAGTGAAGCAGGGTCACGGGGCAATCAGCCCCAGCATTTT.

This clonotype was seen more than once but under ten times. The V call is TRBV7-6, the J call TRBJ1-4; unclear D gene. The CDR3 extends over 14 amino acids. Trimming pared 1 base from V and 8 bases from J, leaving 11 bases between. In germline, CDR1 is SGHVS, CDR2 FNYEAQ. CDR3 DNA: TGTGCCAGCAGCTTAGGGTGGAGGAAAGAAAAACTGTTTTTT. Encoded protein: CASSLGWRKEKLFF.

The rearrangement links TRBV9 to TRBJ1-2, with TRBD1 as a possible D gene (5 bases). The CDR3 is 14 residues long. V was trimmed by 4 bases and J by 4 bases, leaving 14 bases between them. Germline V gives CDR1 SGDLS, CDR2 YYNGEE. The CDR3 nucleotides are TGTGCCAGCAGCCCCCGAAGACAGAGCTATGGCTACACCTTC. As protein: CASSPRRQSYGYTF.

Only a few counts were recorded for this clonotype. The chain is built from TRBV20-1 and TRBJ2-7; maybe TRBD1 (6 bases). Germline assignment: CDR1 DFQATT and CDR2 SNEGSKA (reference sequence). The V and J ends lost 1 base and 5 bases respectively, with 24 bases between them. The CDR3 sequence is 17 residues long. CDR3 loop: CSARGGAFPGVWDEQYF. CDR3 DNA sequence: TGCAGTGCTAGAGGTGGCGCCTTCCCAGGGGTTTGGGACGAGCAGTACTTC.

The V gene is TRBV12-3 or TRBV12-4, the J gene TRBJ2-7, with a tentative D call TRBD2 (6 bases). CDR3 size: 15 residues. V lost 7 bases and J lost 3, with 19 bases in between. CDR3 sequence (DNA): TGTGCCAGCACCCCGTTGGGAGGTCTCAACTACGAGCAGTACTTC. Translated: CASTPLGGLNYEQYF.

The chain has TRBV29-1 and TRBJ2-3; TRBD2 is a possible D gene (7 bases). This CDR3 is built from 14 residues. Germline-derived CDR1 and CDR2 are SQVTM and ANQGSEA. V was cut by 4 bases and J by 8 bases, with 19 bases left in between. As DNA, the CDR3 is TGCAGCGTTGTCCTAGCACGGGGGGCCGTTACGCAGTATTTT. Its translation: CSVVLARGAVTQYF.

This clonotype was seen more than once but under ten times. The chain recombines TRBV20-1 with TRBJ2-2; D remains ambiguous. V lost 3 bases, J lost 6 bases, and 14 bases lay in between. The CDR3 runs 14 residues. Germline V gives CDR1 DFQATT, CDR2 SNEGSKA (reference sequence). CDR3 bases: TGCAGTGCTAGTGGAGAATCTCGGGCCGGGGAGCTGTTTTTT. This translates into CSASGESRAGELFF.

J is TRBJ2-3 and V is TRBV29-1; no clear D gene. This CDR3 spans 13 amino acids. The germline gives CDR1 SQVTM, CDR2 ANQGSEA. V was shortened by 1 base and J by 1 base, with 6 bases between the two germline ends. For the CDR3, the DNA is TGCAGCGTTGAAGGGCAGGGCACAGATACGCAGTATTTT. Translating gives CSVEGQGTDTQYF.

The chain is built from TRBV5-8 and TRBJ1-4, with 7 bases aligning to TRBD1. J was trimmed by 6 bases and V by 4 bases; bases with no gene match: 6. This CDR3 region has 14 residues. The germline CDR1 and CDR2 sequences are SGHTS and YDEGEE. DNA of the CDR3: TGTGCCAGCAGCCTCAGGGGGTTGGATGAAAAACTGTTTTTT. It specifies CASSLRGLDEKLFF. Using reference TRBV5-8 and TRBJ1-4 for the parts outside the CDR3, the full variable domain is EAGVTQSPTHLIKTRGQQATLRCSPISGHTSVYWYQQALGLGLQFLLWYDEGEERNRGNFPPRFSGRQFPNYSSELNVNALELEDSALYLCASSLRGLDEKLFFGSGTQLSVL.